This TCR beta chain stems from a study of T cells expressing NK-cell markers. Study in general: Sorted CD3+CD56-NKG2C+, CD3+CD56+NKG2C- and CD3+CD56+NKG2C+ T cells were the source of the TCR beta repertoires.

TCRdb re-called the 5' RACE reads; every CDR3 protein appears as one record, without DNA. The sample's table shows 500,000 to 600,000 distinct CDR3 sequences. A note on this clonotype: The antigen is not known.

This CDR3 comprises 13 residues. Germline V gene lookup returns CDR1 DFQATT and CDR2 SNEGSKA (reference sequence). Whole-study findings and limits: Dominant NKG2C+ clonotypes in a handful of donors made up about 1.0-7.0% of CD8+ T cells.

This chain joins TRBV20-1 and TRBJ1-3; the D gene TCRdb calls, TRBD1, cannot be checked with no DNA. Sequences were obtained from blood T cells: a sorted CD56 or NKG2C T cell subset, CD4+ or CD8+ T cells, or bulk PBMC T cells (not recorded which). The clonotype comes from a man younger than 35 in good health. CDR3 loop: CSASKSGTDTIYF.